What follows is one T cell receptor beta chain and its context. Its antigen remains unknown. The CDR3 is 15 residues long. Germline CDR1 and CDR2: LGHDT and YNNKEL (reference sequence). Germline trimming cut 1 base from V and 4 bases from J; bases unmatched to any gene: 7. The sample belongs to a study of early T cells in non-severe SARS-CoV-2 infection. The overall study: Sequencing was performed on bulk RNA from unsorted whole blood, leaving chains unpaired. Study-wide findings and caveats: A preference for anti-spike CD8 responses marked VDJdb matching, which missed private and CD4 specificities.

Researchers attached unique molecular identifiers to individual cDNA molecules. A single record per CDR3 protein comes from TCRdb applying MiXCR to the 5' RACE reads. The sample lists tens of thousands of distinct CDR3 sequences, roughly 15% occurring once. The chain links TRBV3-1 to TRBJ2-7, with 7 bases aligning to TRBD2. The sequence was collected from an adult who was a healthcare worker with PCR-confirmed SARS-CoV-2 infection or an uninfected control (not recorded which). This sample comprised whole blood, obtained at baseline. CDR3 nucleotide sequence: TGTGCCAGCAGCCAAGGACGGGAGGTTGGTTACGAGCAGTACTTC. It encodes CASSQGREVGYEQYF.